The 15 T cell receptor beta chains below all came from one sample that was sequenced in a study of blood T cells in healthy people across ages. With a J-beta primer mix and a sample-barcoded 5' primer, a second PCR ran about 6 to 11 cycles. From the 5' RACE reads, TCRdb called clonotypes with MiXCR, one entry per CDR3 protein. The data contain some 670,000 distinct CDR3 sequences, approximately 52% of them singletons. The sequenced material came from blood. The receptors come from a woman of 80 years or more in good health.

This rearrangement joins TRBV27 to TRBJ1-2; D perhaps matches TRBD1 (5 bases). The V and J ends lost 6 bases and 4 bases respectively, with 12 bases between them. CDR1 and CDR2 from the germline V gene are MNHEY and SMNVEV (reference sequence). The CDR3 runs to 13 residues. The CDR3 loop is CASRPQGSYGYTF. CDR3 sequence (DNA): TGTGCCAGCAGGCCGCAGGGCAGCTATGGCTACACCTTC.

The chain couples TRBV12-3 or TRBV12-4 to TRBJ2-1; D might be TRBD2 (6 bases). V lost 3 bases and J lost 10, with 10 bases in between. CDR3 size: 12 residues. CDR3 amino acids: CASSFSSGEQFF. For the CDR3, the DNA is TGTGCCAGCAGTTTTTCCAGCGGGGAGCAGTTCTTC.

V is TRBV3-1 and J is TRBJ2-2; D is possibly TRBD2 (6 bases). CDR1 LGHDT and CDR2 YNNKEL come from the germline V gene (reference sequence). The germline V and J ends were trimmed by 6 bases and 8 bases, with 13 bases remaining between them. The CDR3 runs 13 residues. CDR3 coding DNA: TGTGCCAGCAGGGAGGGGAGAGCGGGGGAGCTGTTTTTT. Protein: CASREGRAGELFF. The variable domain in full, completed from reference TRBV3-1 and TRBJ2-2, reads DTAVSQTPKYLVTQMGNDKSIKCEQNLGHDTMYWYKQDSKKFLKIMFSYNNKELIINETVPNRFSPKSPDKAHLNLHINSLELGDSAVYFCASREGRAGELFFGEGSRLTVL.

This clonotype was recorded once. This chain connects TRBV10-3 to TRBJ2-3, with D maybe TRBD1 (5 bases). This CDR3 spans 16 amino acids. Germline V lookup: CDR1 ENHRY, CDR2 SYGVKD. With 3 bases removed from V and 2 bases from J, the gap between germline ends came to 15 bases. CDR3: CAISEGSGRFTDTQYF. Here the CDR3 DNA reads TGTGCCATCAGTGAAGGGTCAGGGCGTTTCACAGATACGCAGTATTTT.

On this clonotype itself: This could be a read error, since a much larger clone is one nucleotide away. The rearrangement links TRBV2 to TRBJ2-5; D may match TRBD1 or TRBD2 (5 bases each). V lost 7 bases and J lost 12, with 21 bases in between. Germline CDR1 is SNHLY and CDR2 is FYNNEI. This CDR3 spans 13 amino acids. The CDR3 sequence is CASTSGALNTKYF. CDR3 nucleotide sequence: TGTGCCAGCACCTCCGGGGCCCTTAACACCAAGTACTTC.

In its sample, this clonotype was seen many times. V and J are TRBV4-2 and TRBJ2-5; D gene ambiguous. Germline CDR1 reads LGHNA; CDR2 reads YNFKEQ. Trimming removed 1 base from V and 7 bases from J, with 4 bases in between. The length of the CDR3 is 11 residues. The CDR3 sequence: CASSQGGTQYF. The CDR3 DNA is TGTGCCAGCAGCCAAGGGGGGACCCAGTACTTC.

The chain couples TRBV20-1 to TRBJ1-2; D not certain. From germline, CDR1 is DFQATT and CDR2 SNEGSKA (reference sequence). V was pared by 3 bases and J by 2 bases, with 10 bases between. The CDR3 extends over 13 amino acids. Here the CDR3 reads CSARQTSNYGYTF. DNA for the CDR3: TGCAGTGCTAGGCAGACGTCAAACTATGGCTACACCTTC.

The chain links TRBV29-1 to TRBJ2-7; 16 bases are shared with TRBD2. Germline V CDR1 and CDR2: SQVTM, ANQGSEA. V shed 7 bases, J shed 5 bases, and the junction held 14 bases outside the gene matches. This CDR3 region has 17 residues. CDR3 amino acids: CSADSTGTSGGADEQYF. The CDR3 nucleotides are TGCAGCGCCGATTCAACCGGGACTAGCGGGGGGGCCGACGAGCAGTACTTC.

Many counts were recorded for this clonotype. This chain uses TRBV27 with TRBJ2-7; D is possibly TRBD1 or TRBD2 (5 bases each). Trimming removed 4 bases at V and 0 bases at J, with 7 bases between. CDR1 MNHEY and CDR2 SMNVEV come from the germline V gene (reference sequence). This CDR3 has 13 amino acids. The chain's CDR3 is CASSWGSSYEQYF. DNA of the CDR3: TGTGCCAGCAGTTGGGGGAGCTCCTACGAGCAGTACTTC.

This clonotype came up many times. This chain uses TRBV4-1 with TRBJ2-1; D unclear. The germline V and J ends were trimmed by 0 bases and 0 bases, with 12 bases remaining between them. The germline V gene has CDR1 MGHRA and CDR2 YSYEKL. The CDR3 contains 17 residues. Written as DNA, the CDR3 is TGCGCCAGCAGCCAAGAATTAACCGGGTACTCCTACAATGAGCAGTTCTTC. Its protein is CASSQELTGYSYNEQFF.

This clonotype is a singleton in its sample. The chain employs TRBV7-9 and TRBJ2-4; 7 nucleotides line up with TRBD1. The V gene end was trimmed by 1 base and the J gene end by 5 bases; junction bases not matched to a gene: 2. This CDR3 is 14 amino acids long. In germline, CDR1 is SEHNR, CDR2 FQNEAQ (reference sequence). CDR3 amino acids: CASSLGTGQNIQYF. Written as DNA, the CDR3 is TGTGCCAGCAGCTTAGGGACAGGACAAAACATTCAGTACTTC.

The chain combines TRBV6-1 with TRBJ2-7, with D possibly being TRBD1 (5 bases). V dropped 11 bases and J dropped 3 bases, with 14 bases sitting between them. The CDR3 spans 12 residues. Germline V gives CDR1 MNHNS, CDR2 SASEGT. CDR3 bases: TGTGCCGCCCAGGACAAGGGCTACGAGCAGTACTTC. Amino acid sequence: CAAQDKGYEQYF.

This clonotype was counted a single time. This may be a read error, as it is one base from a much larger clone. The CDR3 DNA reads as TGCAGCGCACTATTGAGGGGACTAGGGGGAGATACGCAGTATTTT. It codes for CSALLRGLGGDTQYF. V is TRBV29-1 and J is TRBJ2-3, with 8 bases aligning to TRBD2. The germline CDR1 and CDR2 sequences are SQVTM and ANQGSEA. The CDR3 spans 15 residues. V gave up 7 bases and J gave up 5 bases; unmatched junction bases: 14.

The table lists this clonotype with many counts. This chain connects TRBV28 to TRBJ2-5; TRBD1 agrees at 12 bases. CDR3 length: 17 residues. J was trimmed by 4 bases and V by 5 bases; bases with no gene match: 11. The germline gives CDR1 MDHEN, CDR2 SYDVKM. The CDR3 loop is CASSNPGQGALRETQYF. The CDR3 nucleotides are TGTGCCAGCAGTAATCCGGGACAGGGGGCGTTGAGAGAGACCCAGTACTTC.

This rearrangement joins TRBV20-1 to TRBJ1-4; D call uncertain. Germline V lookup: CDR1 DFQATT, CDR2 SNEGSKA (reference sequence). The CDR3 runs 15 residues. V was shortened by 6 bases and J by 0 bases, with 14 bases between the two germline ends. CDR3 nucleotide sequence: TGCAGTGCGACCTTGGATTCAGCAACTAATGAAAAACTGTTTTTT. It is translated as CSATLDSATNEKLFF.